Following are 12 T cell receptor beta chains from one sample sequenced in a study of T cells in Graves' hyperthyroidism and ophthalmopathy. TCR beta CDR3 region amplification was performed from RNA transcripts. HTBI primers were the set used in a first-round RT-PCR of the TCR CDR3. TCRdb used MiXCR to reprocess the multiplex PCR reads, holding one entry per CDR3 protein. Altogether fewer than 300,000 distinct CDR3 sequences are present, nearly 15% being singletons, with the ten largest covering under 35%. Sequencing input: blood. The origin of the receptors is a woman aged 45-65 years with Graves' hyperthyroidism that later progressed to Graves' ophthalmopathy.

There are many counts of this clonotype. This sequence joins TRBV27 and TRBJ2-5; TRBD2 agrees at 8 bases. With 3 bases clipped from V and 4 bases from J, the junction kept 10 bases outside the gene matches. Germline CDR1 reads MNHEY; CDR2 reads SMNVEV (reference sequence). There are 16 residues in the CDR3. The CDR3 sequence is CASSLTSGRLGETQYF. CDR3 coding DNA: TGTGCCAGCAGTTTGACCAGCGGGAGATTAGGAGAGACCCAGTACTTC.

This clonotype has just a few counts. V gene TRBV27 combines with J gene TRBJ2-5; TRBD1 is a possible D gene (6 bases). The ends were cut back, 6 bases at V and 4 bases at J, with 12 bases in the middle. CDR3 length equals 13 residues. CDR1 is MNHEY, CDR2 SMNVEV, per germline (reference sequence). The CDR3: CASRRGTRETQYF. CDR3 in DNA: TGTGCCAGCAGGCGAGGGACAAGAGAGACCCAGTACTTC.

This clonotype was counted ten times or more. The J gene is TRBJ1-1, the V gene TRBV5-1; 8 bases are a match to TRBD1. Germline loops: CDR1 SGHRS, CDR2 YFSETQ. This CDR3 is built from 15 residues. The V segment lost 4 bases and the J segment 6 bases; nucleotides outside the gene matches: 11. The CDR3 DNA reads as TGCGCCAGCAGCATTGGACAGGGAGAGACGCCTGAAGCTTTCTTT. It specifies CASSIGQGETPEAFF.

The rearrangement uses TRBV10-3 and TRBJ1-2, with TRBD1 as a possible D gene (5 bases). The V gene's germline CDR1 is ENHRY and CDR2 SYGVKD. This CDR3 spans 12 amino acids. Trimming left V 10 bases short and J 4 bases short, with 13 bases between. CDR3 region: CATAQGSYGYTF. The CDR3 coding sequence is TGTGCCACCGCCCAGGGAAGCTATGGCTACACCTTC.

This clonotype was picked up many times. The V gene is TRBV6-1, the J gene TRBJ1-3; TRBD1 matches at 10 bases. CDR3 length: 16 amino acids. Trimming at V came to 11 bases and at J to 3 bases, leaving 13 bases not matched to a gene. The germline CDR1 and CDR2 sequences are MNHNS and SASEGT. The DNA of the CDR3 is TGTGCCTCTTCGGGACAGGGGCTGGGAGGTGGAAACACCATATATTTT. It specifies CASSGQGLGGGNTIYF.

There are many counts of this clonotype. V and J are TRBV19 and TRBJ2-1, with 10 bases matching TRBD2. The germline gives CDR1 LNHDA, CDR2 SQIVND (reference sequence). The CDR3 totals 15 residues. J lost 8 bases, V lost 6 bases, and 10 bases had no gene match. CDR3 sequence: CASSSGLARGDEQFF. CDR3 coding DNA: TGTGCCAGTAGCTCGGGACTAGCGAGGGGAGATGAGCAGTTCTTC. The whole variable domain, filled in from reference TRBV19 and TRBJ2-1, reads DGGITQSPKYLFRKEGQNVTLSCEQNLNHDAMYWYRQDPGQGLRLIYYSQIVNDFQKGDIAEGYSVSREKKESFPLTVTSAQKNPTAFYLCASSSGLARGDEQFFGPGTRLTVL.

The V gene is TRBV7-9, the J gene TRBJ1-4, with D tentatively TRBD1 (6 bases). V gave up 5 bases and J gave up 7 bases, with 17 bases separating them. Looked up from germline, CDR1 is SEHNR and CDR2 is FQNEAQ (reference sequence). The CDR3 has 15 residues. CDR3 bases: TGTGCCAGCAGCCGATCCTCAGGGGATGTTGAAAAACTGTTTTTT. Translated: CASSRSSGDVEKLFF.

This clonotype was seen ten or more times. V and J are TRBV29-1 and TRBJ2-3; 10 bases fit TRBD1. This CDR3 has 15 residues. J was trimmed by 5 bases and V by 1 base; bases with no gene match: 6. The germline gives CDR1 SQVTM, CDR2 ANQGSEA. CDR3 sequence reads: CSVEVRDRGGDTQYF. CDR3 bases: TGCAGCGTTGAAGTACGGGACAGGGGCGGAGATACGCAGTATTTT.

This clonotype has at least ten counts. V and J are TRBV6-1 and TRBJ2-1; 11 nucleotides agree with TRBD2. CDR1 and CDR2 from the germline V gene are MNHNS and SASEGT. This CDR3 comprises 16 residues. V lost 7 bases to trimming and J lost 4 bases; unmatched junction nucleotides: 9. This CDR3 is CASMSASGRNYNEQFF. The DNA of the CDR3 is TGTGCCAGCATGAGCGCTAGCGGGAGGAATTACAATGAGCAGTTCTTC.

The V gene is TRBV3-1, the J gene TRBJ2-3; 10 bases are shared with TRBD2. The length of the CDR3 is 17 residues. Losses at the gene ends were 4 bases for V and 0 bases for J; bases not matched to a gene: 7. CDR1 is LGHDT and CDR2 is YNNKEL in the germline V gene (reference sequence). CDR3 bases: TGTGCCAGCAGCCCAGGGGGAGCGGGGGGGAGCACAGATACGCAGTATTTT. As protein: CASSPGGAGGSTDTQYF.

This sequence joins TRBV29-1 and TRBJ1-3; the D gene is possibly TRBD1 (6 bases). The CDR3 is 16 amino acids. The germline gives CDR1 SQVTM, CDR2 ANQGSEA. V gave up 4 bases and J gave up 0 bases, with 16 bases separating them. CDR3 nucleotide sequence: TGCAGCGTTGGACTTAGGGACACTCGCTCTGGAAACACCATATATTTT. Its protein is CSVGLRDTRSGNTIYF.

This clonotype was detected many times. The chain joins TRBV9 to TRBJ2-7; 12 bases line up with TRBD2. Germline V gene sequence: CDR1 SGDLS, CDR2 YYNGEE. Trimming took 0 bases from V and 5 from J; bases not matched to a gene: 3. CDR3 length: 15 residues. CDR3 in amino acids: CASSVGLAGGNEQYF. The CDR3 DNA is TGTGCCAGCAGCGTAGGGCTAGCGGGAGGGAACGAGCAGTACTTC.